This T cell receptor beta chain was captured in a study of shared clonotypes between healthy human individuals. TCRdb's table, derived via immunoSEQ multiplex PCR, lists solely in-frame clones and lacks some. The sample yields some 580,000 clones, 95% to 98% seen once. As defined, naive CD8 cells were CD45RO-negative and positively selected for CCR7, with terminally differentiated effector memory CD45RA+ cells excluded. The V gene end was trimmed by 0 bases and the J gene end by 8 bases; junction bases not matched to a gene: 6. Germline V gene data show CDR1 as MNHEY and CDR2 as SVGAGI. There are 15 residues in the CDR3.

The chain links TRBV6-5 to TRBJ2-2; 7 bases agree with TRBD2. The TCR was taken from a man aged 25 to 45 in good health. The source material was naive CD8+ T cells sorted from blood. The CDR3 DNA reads TGTGCCAGCAGTTACTCGACTAGCCGTTATGGGGAGCTGTTTTTT. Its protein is CASSYSTSRYGELFF.